These 12 T cell receptor beta chains were all obtained from the same sample, sequenced in a study of blood T cell repertoires in COVID-19. Here immunoSEQ multiplex PCR was the method, and the copy in TCRdb shows in-frame clones only, minus some. The sample yields about 300,000 clones, roughly 86% seen once. Specimen: PBMCs or T cells enriched from blood (not recorded which). Every receptor here comes from a woman between 18 and 30 years old who had recovered from COVID-19.

This clone has a handful of counts. The chain joins TRBV15 to TRBJ2-2; possible D gene TRBD2, 5 bases. Trimming removed 0 bases from V and 4 bases from J, with 15 bases in between. This CDR3 region has 17 residues. Germline CDR1 and CDR2: LNHNV and YYDKDF (reference sequence). CDR3 protein: CATSRDGNGVSTGELFF. The CDR3 bases are TGTGCCACCAGCAGAGATGGGAACGGGGTATCCACCGGGGAGCTGTTTTTT.

The V gene is TRBV5-6, the J gene TRBJ1-5; 7 bases agree with TRBD1. The CDR3 extends over 19 amino acids. Germline V gives CDR1 SGHDT, CDR2 YYEEEE. Trimming took 2 bases from V and 0 from J; bases not matched to a gene: 14. The CDR3 DNA reads as TGTGCCAGCAGCTTTGGTTGGGGACAGTCCTCCTATAGCAATCAGCCCCAGCATTTT. It translates to CASSFGWGQSSYSNQPQHF. Combining the CDR3 with reference TRBV5-6 and TRBJ1-5 gives the whole variable domain DAGVTQSPTHLIKTRGQQVTLRCSPKSGHDTVSWYQQALGQGPQFIFQYYEEEERQRGNFPDRFSGHQFPNYSSELNVNALLLGDSALYLCASSFGWGQSSYSNQPQHFGDGTRLSIL.

This clone was counted between two and nine times. The J gene is TRBJ1-5, the V gene TRBV5-1, with TRBD1 matching 7 bases. V shed 0 bases, J shed 5 bases, and the junction held 5 bases outside the gene matches. The germline V gene encodes CDR1 SGHRS and CDR2 YFSETQ. The CDR3 length is 15 residues. CDR3 sequence: CASSLGGQQHQPQHF. CDR3 nucleotides: TGCGCCAGCAGCTTGGGGGGACAGCAGCATCAGCCCCAGCATTTT.

This clone was seen a single time. V usage is TRBV5-4 and J usage is TRBJ2-3, with a weak D call TRBD2 (5 bases). The CDR3 totals 15 residues. V shed 3 bases and J shed 3 bases, with 14 bases lying between them. Germline V gives CDR1 SGHNT, CDR2 YYREEE (reference sequence). This CDR3 reads CASSWLGIGTDTQYF. Written as DNA, the CDR3 is TGTGCCAGCAGCTGGCTCGGGATTGGGACAGATACGCAGTATTTT.

The V and J genes are TRBV7-6 and TRBJ2-1, with a weak D call TRBD1 (5 bases). Germline CDR1 is SGHVS and CDR2 is FNYEAQ. The CDR3 totals 12 residues. Deletions cut 2 bases from V and 10 bases from J, with 9 bases between. The DNA for the CDR3 is TGTGCCAGCAGCTTATCTGGGGCAGAGCAGTTCTTC. This codes for CASSLSGAEQFF. Drawing the rest from reference TRBV7-6 and TRBJ2-1, the complete variable domain is GAGVSQSPRYKVTKRGQDVALRCDPISGHVSLYWYRQALGQGPEFLTYFNYEAQQDKSGLPNDRFSAERPEGSISTLTIQRTEQRDSAMYRCASSLSGAEQFFGPGTRLTVL.

V usage is TRBV4-3 and J usage is TRBJ2-7; a weak D match, TRBD1 (7 bases). CDR1 LGHNA and CDR2 YSLEER come from the germline V gene. Trimming shortened V by 0 bases and J by 5 bases, and 11 bases separated the two germline ends. CDR3 size: 14 residues. The CDR3 nucleotides are TGCGCCAGCAGCCAAGATTCCAGGGGGGACGAGCAGTACTTC. This gives the protein CASSQDSRGDEQYF.

The count of this clone is one. This chain connects TRBV30 to TRBJ2-1; 10 nucleotides agree with TRBD1. This CDR3 has 13 amino acids. Trimming removed 7 bases from V and 2 bases from J; junction bases left unmatched: 2. The V gene's germline CDR1 is GTSNPN and CDR2 SVGIG (reference sequence). The CDR3 DNA is TGTGCCTTAGGACAGGGGGCCTACAATGAGCAGTTCTTC. It encodes CALGQGAYNEQFF.

This chain uses TRBV19 with TRBJ2-3, with TRBD1 matching 8 bases. This CDR3 region has 14 residues. CDR1 is LNHDA, CDR2 SQIVND, per germline (reference sequence). With V trimmed by 6 bases and J by 0 bases, 2 bases remained unmatched. The CDR3 bases are TGTGCCAGTAGGGGGACAGGAAGCACAGATACGCAGTATTTT. Translating gives CASRGTGSTDTQYF.

The chain couples TRBV28 to TRBJ2-1; 7 bases fit TRBD2. The CDR3 extends over 14 amino acids. Germline values: CDR1 MDHEN, CDR2 SYDVKM. Unmatched junction bases numbered 10, after V lost 8 bases and J lost 6 bases. This CDR3 is CASGPRDYGNEQFF. For the CDR3, the DNA is TGTGCCAGCGGTCCCCGGGACTATGGCAATGAGCAGTTCTTC. Complete variable domain (other parts from reference TRBV28 and TRBJ2-1): DVKVTQSSRYLVKRTGEKVFLECVQDMDHENMFWYRQDPGLGLRLIYFSYDVKMKEKGDIPEGYSVSREKKERFSLILESASTNQTSMYLCASGPRDYGNEQFFGPGTRLTVL.

The CDR3 region has the DNA TGTGCCAGCAGTCCTTCTAGGGAGGGGGCCAAAAACATTCAGTACTTC. Translating gives CASSPSREGAKNIQYF. This rearrangement joins TRBV28 to TRBJ2-4, with TRBD2 identical over 7 bases. The CDR3 consists of 16 residues. The germline gives CDR1 MDHEN, CDR2 SYDVKM. V was pared by 5 bases and J by 1 base, with 8 bases of the junction left unmatched.

The chain uses TRBV28 and TRBJ1-5; D is unresolved. Germline CDR1 is MDHEN and CDR2 is SYDVKM. V was cut by 5 bases and J by 1 base, with 15 bases left in between. There are 16 residues in the CDR3. The CDR3 region is CASSPSGGASNQPQHF. CDR3 DNA: TGTGCCAGCAGTCCCTCAGGAGGAGCAAGCAATCAGCCCCAGCATTTT.

This clone showed up just a few times. V usage is TRBV5-4 and J usage is TRBJ1-2, with D tentatively TRBD1 (5 bases). CDR3 size: 16 residues. Trimming pared 4 bases from V and 6 bases from J, leaving 22 bases between. The germline gives CDR1 SGHNT, CDR2 YYREEE (reference sequence). The DNA of the CDR3 is TGTGCCAGCAGCATTGCCACTGGACACCTTCTTAATGGCTACACCTTC. It translates to CASSIATGHLLNGYTF.